The entry below describes one T cell receptor (beta chain). This sample is part of a study of T cell changes during pregnancy in multiple sclerosis. TCRdb keeps only in-frame clones here, not all; method: immunoSEQ multiplex PCR. Seen here are about 59,000 clones, around 93% observed once, and the top ten hold approximately 0.35%. This CDR3 comprises 18 residues. Germline lookup yields CDR1 SGHDT and CDR2 YYEEEE. The V gene lost 6 bases and the J gene lost 0 bases, with 24 bases spanning the gap. Sequences were derived from CD4+ T cells from peripheral blood mononuclear cells, sampled before pregnancy. V gene TRBV5-6 combines with J gene TRBJ1-2, with D possibly matching TRBD1 (5 bases). This TCR came from a female donor with multiple sclerosis, enrolled in a pregnancy study. The CDR3 nucleotides are TGTGCCAGCACCAAGGGGAATGTCTTACTAAAAGCTAACTATGGCTACACCTTC. Amino acids: CASTKGNVLLKANYGYTF. The entire variable domain, with the rest obtained from reference TRBV5-6 and TRBJ1-2, is as follows: DAGVTQSPTHLIKTRGQQVTLRCSPKSGHDTVSWYQQALGQGPQFIFQYYEEEERQRGNFPDRFSGHQFPNYSSELNVNALLLGDSALYLCASTKGNVLLKANYGYTFGSGTRLTVV.